This TCR beta chain originates from a study of blood T cells in healthy people across ages. Points from the study as a whole: Older individuals had lower TCR beta diversity per million T cells (the decline was roughly linear).

Germline CDR1 is LGHNA and CDR2 is YNFKEQ. J lost 3 bases, V lost 3 bases, and 4 bases had no gene match. There are 14 residues in the CDR3. For the second PCR, which ran for roughly 6 to 12 cycles, a sample-barcoded 5' primer and a J-beta primer mix were used. TCRdb reprocessed the 5' RACE reads with MiXCR, giving one entry per CDR3 protein. The table lists hundreds of thousands of distinct CDR3 sequences, 49% of them singletons. This clonotype has only a few counts. Antigen: not known. The chain combines TRBV4-2 with TRBJ2-5, with 7 bases aligning to TRBD2. The sample comprised blood. The clonotype originates from a woman aged 55-70 years in good health. This CDR3 is CASSQGGGEETQYF. In nucleotides, the CDR3 is TGTGCCAGCAGCCAGGGGGGAGGGGAAGAGACCCAGTACTTC.